Sequencing of this TCR beta chain was carried out in a study of blood T cells in healthy people across ages. PCR was performed a second time for roughly 7 to 12 cycles using a sample-barcoded 5' primer and a J-beta primer mix. TCRdb reprocessed the 5' RACE reads via MiXCR and lists one record per CDR3 protein. The sample yields around 1.5 million distinct CDR3 sequences, roughly 40% seen once. Per sample, at least 6 micrograms of total RNA were extracted. The sample consisted of blood. The receptor was isolated from a woman aged 18 to 35 in good health.

DNA of the CDR3: TGCGCCAGCAGCTTACCGAAAGGACAGGCCAACTCCTACGAGCAGTACTTC. Translation: CASSLPKGQANSYEQYF. This chain links TRBV5-1 with TRBJ2-7; 7 bases fit TRBD1. Unmatched junction bases numbered 11, after V lost 2 bases and J lost 0 bases. Germline V gene lookup returns CDR1 SGHRS and CDR2 YFSETQ. The CDR3 is 17 amino acids.